One and the same sample provided the 25 T cell receptor beta chains below, sequenced in a study of tumor-infiltrating lymphocytes in primary liver carcinoma. Unsorted whole blood served as the source of blood RNA, and germline DNA was extracted as well. The investigators made TCR beta cDNA from approximately 500 ng total RNA, using a constant-region primer. Libraries for TCR beta were built through three nested multiplex PCR rounds, which together made up a slightly modified ARM-PCR procedure. It was with TRBV1-TRBV30 forward primers and a C-beta reverse primer that the first two PCR rounds were run, at about 9 cycles each. TCRdb ran MiXCR on the multiplex PCR reads and lists one entry per CDR3 protein. The sample consists of roughly 330,000 distinct CDR3 sequences, 65% of them appearing once. Input material: peripheral blood. The receptors were gathered from a man aged 40-49 years with primary liver carcinoma and hepatitis B virus infection.

This clonotype was recorded a few times. The genes are TRBV5-1 and TRBJ2-2, with no clear D. Deletions cut 3 bases from V and 2 bases from J, with 11 bases between. The CDR3 is 15 amino acids. Germline CDR1 is SGHRS and CDR2 is YFSETQ. CDR3 in DNA: TGCGCCAGCAGCTCCGGTGCGGCAAACACCGGGGAGCTGTTTTTT. Translating it yields CASSSGAANTGELFF.

The J gene is TRBJ2-4, the V gene TRBV28, with TRBD1 identical over 7 bases. Germline CDR1 is MDHEN and CDR2 is SYDVKM. The CDR3 has 20 residues. The ends lost 2 bases at V and 1 base at J; junction bases unmatched: 17. CDR3 DNA: TGTGCCAGCAGTTTACCTTTGACAGGGCCTCGATCAATGGCCAAAAACATTCAGTACTTC. Translated, it gives CASSLPLTGPRSMAKNIQYF.

This clonotype was observed once. A read error may be the cause here, since a much bigger clone is one base away. The chain carries TRBV12-3 or TRBV12-4 and TRBJ1-2; 8 positions match TRBD1. V shed 6 bases, J shed 3 bases, and the junction held 6 bases outside the gene matches. This CDR3 contains 14 residues. For the CDR3, the DNA is TGTGCCAGCAGCACACAGGGGGGGGACTATGGCTACACCTTC. Protein: CASSTQGGDYGYTF.

A note on this clonotype: With a much larger clone just one base away, this may be a read error. The chain couples TRBV6-6 to TRBJ2-2, with D perhaps TRBD1 (6 bases). This CDR3 comprises 13 residues. Germline loops: CDR1 MNHNY, CDR2 SVGAGI (reference sequence). V lost 11 bases and J 1 base, leaving 11 bases between the germline ends. The DNA for the CDR3 is TGTGCCGGCACGACAGGGAACACCGGGGAGCTGTTTTTT. This codes for CAGTTGNTGELFF.

This clonotype was seen a handful of times. The gene calls are TRBV30 and TRBJ1-5; possible D gene TRBD1, 6 bases. CDR1 is GTSNPN, CDR2 SVGIG, per germline (reference sequence). The CDR3 has 12 amino acids. With 1 base removed from V and 9 bases from J, the gap between germline ends came to 10 bases. The CDR3 DNA reads TGTGCCTGGAGTGACCACAGGGCGCCCCAGCATTTT. This sequence encodes CAWSDHRAPQHF.

The chain uses TRBV19 and TRBJ2-1, with 7 bases lining up with TRBD2. The CDR3 consists of 17 residues. With V trimmed by 4 bases and J by 7 bases, 16 bases remained unmatched. CDR1 LNHDA and CDR2 SQIVND come from the germline V gene (reference sequence). The CDR3 region has the DNA TGTGCCAGTAGTACCCCCTACGGGCAGCGGGACCTAAATGAGCAGTTCTTC. As protein: CASSTPYGQRDLNEQFF.

Worth noting for this clonotype: A much more abundant neighbour one base away suggests this may be a read error. The rearrangement uses TRBV5-5 and TRBJ2-1, with D possibly being TRBD1 (6 bases). Germline CDR1 SGHKS, CDR2 YYEKEE (reference sequence). Trimming removed 5 bases at V and 11 bases at J, with 17 bases between. The length of the CDR3 is 13 residues. The CDR3 is CASRYRVGTQQFF. CDR3 coding DNA: TGTGCCAGCAGATATCGCGTTGGGACACAGCAGTTCTTC.

A note on this clonotype: This may be a read error: a much more frequent sequence differs by one nucleotide. This chain joins TRBV6-1 and TRBJ2-7; D may correspond to TRBD1 or TRBD2 (6 bases each). CDR1 is MNHNS and CDR2 is SASEGT in the germline V gene. Trimming stripped 5 bases from V and 5 bases from J, with 16 bases between. The CDR3 consists of 14 residues. The chain's CDR3 is CASSHREEYHEQYF. The CDR3 DNA sequence: TGTGCCAGCAGTCACAGGGAGGAATACCACGAGCAGTACTTC.

On this clonotype: A much larger clone sits a single nucleotide away, making a read error possible. V gene TRBV10-3 combines with J gene TRBJ2-2; D is undetermined. Germline values: CDR1 ENHRY, CDR2 SYGVKD. Trimming took off 10 bases at V and 2 bases at J, with 14 bases between the two ends. CDR3 length: 14 amino acids. CDR3 coding DNA: TGTGCCACCAAACCCCACTTCAACACCGGGGAGCTGTTTTTT. Residues: CATKPHFNTGELFF.

This clonotype was detected ten times or more. This chain connects TRBV6-1 to TRBJ2-7; 13 nucleotides agree with TRBD2. V gave up 3 bases and J gave up 6 bases; unmatched junction bases: 8. CDR1 MNHNS and CDR2 SASEGT come from the germline V gene. The CDR3 contains 16 residues. The CDR3 nucleotides read TGTGCCAGCAGTGATGGACAGGGACTAGCGGGAAGCGAGCAGTACTTC. Protein sequence: CASSDGQGLAGSEQYF.

The gene calls are TRBV6-5 and TRBJ1-5, with D unclear. Germline V CDR1 and CDR2: MNHEY, SVGAGI. The CDR3 is 16 amino acids. Trimming left V 4 bases short and J 0 bases short, with 13 bases between. The CDR3 region has the DNA TGTGCCAGCAGTTCCCGCGGTAGCAATAGCAATCAGCCCCAGCATTTT. Translated: CASSSRGSNSNQPQHF.

In regard to this clonotype: The junction does not match germline at one end; this may be a read error. The V gene is TRBV11-2, the J gene TRBJ2-7; 7 positions match TRBD2. Per the germline V gene, CDR1 is SGHAT and CDR2 is FQNNGV. The CDR3 spans 14 residues. The DNA for the CDR3 is TGTGTCAGCAACCGTGTGGCGGGAGTCTACGAGCAGTACTTC. It translates to CVSNRVAGVYEQYF.

The V gene is TRBV11-1, the J gene TRBJ2-7, with TRBD1 as a possible D gene (6 bases). This CDR3 comprises 16 residues. CDR1 and CDR2 (germline): SGHAT, FQDESV (reference sequence). The V and J ends lost 1 base and 1 base respectively, with 14 bases between them. The CDR3 DNA is TGTGCCAGCAGCTTAGGCCCGGAACAGGGTTCCTACGAGCAGTACTTC. Protein: CASSLGPEQGSYEQYF.

A remark on this clonotype: A read error may explain this, as a much larger clone is one base away. The chain is built from TRBV4-1 and TRBJ2-2, with D possibly being TRBD1 or TRBD2 (5 bases each). There are 16 residues in the CDR3. CDR1 is MGHRA and CDR2 is YSYEKL in the germline V gene. Trimming stripped 4 bases from V and 8 bases from J, with 20 bases between. CDR3 region: CASSRGTTRPGGELFF. DNA for the CDR3: TGCGCCAGCAGCCGAGGGACCACACGTCCTGGTGGGGAGCTGTTTTTT.

V usage is TRBV29-1 and J usage is TRBJ2-7; TRBD1 matches at 12 bases. CDR3 length: 13 amino acids. Germline CDR1 is SQVTM and CDR2 is ANQGSEA. The CDR3 here is CSVSGQGADEQYV. The CDR3 coding sequence is TGCAGCGTGTCGGGACAGGGGGCTGACGAACAGTACGTC.

Note on this clonotype: A much larger clone lies one base from this, so it may be a read error. The rearrangement uses TRBV6-5 and TRBJ2-5, with D possibly matching TRBD2 (5 bases). Germline CDR1 and CDR2: MNHEY and SVGAGI. There are 13 residues in the CDR3. The chain's CDR3 is CTSSYSREETQYF. The CDR3 DNA follows: TGTACCAGCAGTTACTCGAGGGAAGAGACCCAGTACTTC.

In its sample, this clonotype was seen once. A much larger clone differs by one base, so this may be a read error. J is TRBJ2-1 and V is TRBV7-8; TRBD1 matches 9 bases. The CDR3 sequence is 18 residues long. Germline CDR1 and CDR2: SGHVS and FQNEAQ. Here the CDR3 DNA reads TGTGCCAGCAGCTTAGGGTGGACAGGGGCTCCTCGGGGCGATGAGCCGTTCTTC. Translating gives CASSLGWTGAPRGDEPFF.

As for this clonotype: This may be a read error, as it is one base from a much larger clone. The V call is TRBV6-5, the J call TRBJ1-2; no clear D. CDR1 and CDR2 (germline): MNHEY, SVGAGI. This CDR3 has 15 residues. The CDR3 region is CDSSYSMGFKGGYTF. As DNA, the CDR3 is TGTGACAGCAGTTACTCGATGGGATTTAAGGGCGGCTACACCTTC.

This clonotype has only a few counts. A much larger clone lies a single base off, so this may be a read error. The chain carries TRBV10-3 and TRBJ1-6, with no clear D. CDR1 is ENHRY, CDR2 SYGVKD, per germline. The CDR3 runs to 12 residues. The CDR3 DNA is TGTGCCATCAGTGAGACGGGTTCACCCTTCCACTTT. Translated, it gives CAISETGSPFHF.

This clonotype was counted ten times or more. This rearrangement joins TRBV6-1 to TRBJ1-4, with D unclear. The CDR3 contains 12 residues. CDR1 is MNHNS and CDR2 is SASEGT in the germline V gene. Trimming stripped 4 bases from V and 10 bases from J, with 10 bases between. The CDR3 spells CASSGPRGKLFF. Written as DNA, the CDR3 is TGTGCCAGCAGTGGGCCCCGGGGAAAACTGTTTTTT.

Comments on this clonotype: The junction shows a germline mismatch at one end, possibly a read error. The chain is built from TRBV11-1 and TRBJ2-1, with 13 bases aligning to TRBD2. This CDR3 is built from 15 residues. Per germline, CDR1 SGHAT and CDR2 FQDESV (reference sequence). CDR3 coding DNA: TGTGCTAGCAGCAACGGACTAGCGGGAGTTAGTGAGCAGTTCTTC. Translated, it gives CASSNGLAGVSEQFF.

This clonotype has a single count. A read error may account for a junction end that differs from germline. This chain joins TRBV5-1 and TRBJ1-1, with TRBD1 as a possible D gene (5 bases). Germline values: CDR1 SGHRS, CDR2 YFSETQ. The length of the CDR3 is 14 residues. The CDR3 nucleotides read TGCGCCAGCGGCTTGGACACGCCGAACACTGAAGCTTTCTTT. Amino acids: CASGLDTPNTEAFF.

This clonotype occurred once. Relative to the germline gene, one junction end is altered; a read error may explain this. The chain uses TRBV28 and TRBJ1-2; TRBD1 aligns across 9 bases. Germline lookup yields CDR1 MDHEN and CDR2 SYDVKM. The CDR3 totals 12 residues. The CDR3 DNA follows: TGTACCAGCAGCACAGGGGGCCGTGGCTGCACCTTC. Residues: CTSSTGGRGCTF.

This clonotype appeared a few times. This chain connects TRBV5-4 to TRBJ2-1; either TRBD1 or TRBD2 may supply D (6 bases each). This CDR3 is built from 16 residues. Per germline, CDR1 SGHNT and CDR2 YYREEE (reference sequence). The V and J ends lost 0 bases and 6 bases respectively, with 16 bases between them. For the CDR3, the DNA is TGTGCCAGCAGCTTGGTTGGCAGCACGGGGGCCAATGAGCAGTTCTTC. It encodes CASSLVGSTGANEQFF.

This clonotype was observed at least ten times. This chain links TRBV11-2 with TRBJ2-7; 7 bases match TRBD2. There are 14 residues in the CDR3. The J segment lost 0 bases and the V segment lost 3 bases, leaving 2 bases of the junction unmatched. Germline loops: CDR1 SGHAT, CDR2 FQNNGV. DNA of the CDR3: TGTGCCAGCAGCTTGGGGGACTACTCCTACGAGCAGTACTTC. It codes for CASSLGDYSYEQYF.